Listed below are T cell receptor beta chains from one sample, sequenced in a study of T cell responses to AZD1222 COVID-19 vaccine. TCRdb's table, derived via immunoSEQ multiplex PCR, lists solely in-frame clones and lacks some. The table lists approximately 150,000 clones, about 86% of them singletons. Sample: peripheral blood, taken 28 days after the second AZD1222 dose. These receptors all stem from an adult who received the AZD1222 COVID-19 vaccine. Each CDR3 is given with its conserved first and last residue. A D gene is named only where the DNA matches it firmly. Rows may omit the clone size; those that give it use once, few, many or a size class.

DNA: TGCAGTGTCGCTGGAGATACGCAGTATTTT
CDR3: CSVAGDTQYF
D: -
size: -
J: TRBJ2-3
V: TRBV20-1

DNA: TGTGCCAGCAGTAAACCGGGACTCCTCGATACGCAGTATTTT
CDR3: CASSKPGLLDTQYF
D: -
size: -
J: TRBJ2-3
V: TRBV27

DNA: TGTGCCACCAGCTCCCCGTATGGTAATCAGCCCCAGCATTTT
CDR3: CATSSPYGNQPQHF
D: -
size: -
J: TRBJ1-5
V: TRBV15

DNA: TGTGCCAGCAGCAGGACTAGCAGCCAAGAGACCCAGTACTTC
CDR3: CASSRTSSQETQYF
D: TRBD2
size: -
J: TRBJ2-5
V: TRBV14

DNA: TGTGCCATCACTGAGGCGGGGGTGTACAATGAGCAGTTCTTC
CDR3: CAITEAGVYNEQFF
D: TRBD2
size: -
J: TRBJ2-1
V: TRBV10-3

DNA: TGTGCCAGCAGCCAAGAGGCAGGGGTGAATCAGCCCCAGCATTTT
CDR3: CASSQEAGVNQPQHF
D: -
size: -
J: TRBJ1-5
V: TRBV4-2

DNA: TGTGCCAGTAGTATCGACGGAGGATCTGGAAACACCATATATTTT
CDR3: CASSIDGGSGNTIYF
D: -
size: few
J: TRBJ1-3
V: TRBV19

DNA: TGTGCCAGCAGCCAAGATAAGAAGGGCGGGAGGGCCGGAGAGACCCAGTACTTC
CDR3: CASSQDKKGGRAGETQYF
D: TRBD2
size: -
J: TRBJ2-5
V: TRBV3-1/TRBV3-2

DNA: TGTGCCAGCCAGACTAGCGGCCTCGGCGAGCTGTTTTTT
CDR3: CASQTSGLGELFF
D: TRBD2
size: -
J: TRBJ2-2
V: TRBV28

DNA: TGCGCCAGCAGCTTGGGGGGGCGCGAGCAGTACTTC
CDR3: CASSLGGREQYF
D: -
size: -
J: TRBJ2-7
V: TRBV5-1

DNA: TGTGCCAGCAGCCCCTCGGGGAATGAGCAGTTCTTC
CDR3: CASSPSGNEQFF
D: -
size: -
J: TRBJ2-1
V: TRBV3-1/TRBV3-2

DNA: TGTGCCAGCTCACCAGCGACAGGGGGCGGCGGCTACACCTTC
CDR3: CASSPATGGGGYTF
D: TRBD1
size: -
J: TRBJ1-2
V: TRBV18

DNA: TGTGCCAGCAGCTGGGGACAGGGGGTTTCTGGGGCCAACGTCCTGACTTTC
CDR3: CASSWGQGVSGANVLTF
D: TRBD1
size: -
J: TRBJ2-6
V: TRBV13

DNA: TGTGCCAGCAGCCATGGACACGGGCAGGAATTCTTC
CDR3: CASSHGHGQEFF
D: -
size: -
J: TRBJ2-1
V: TRBV3-1/TRBV3-2

DNA: TGTGCCAGCAGTTTTGTCGGGAATTCCTACAATGAGCAGTTCTTC
CDR3: CASSFVGNSYNEQFF
D: -
size: -
J: TRBJ2-1
V: TRBV27

DNA: TGTGCCAGCAGTTCCGGGACCCAGGGGGGAAGGGAGACCCAGTACTTC
CDR3: CASSSGTQGGRETQYF
D: -
size: -
J: TRBJ2-5
V: TRBV27

DNA: TGTGCCAGCTCACCATATAGTCAAGCGGGGAGCACAGATACGCAGTATTTT
CDR3: CASSPYSQAGSTDTQYF
D: TRBD2
size: -
J: TRBJ2-3
V: TRBV18

DNA: TGTGCTAGTGGTTTGGTACCGGACGGACAGGCCGGCTACAATGAGCAGTTCTTC
CDR3: CASGLVPDGQAGYNEQFF
D: TRBD1
size: few
J: TRBJ2-1
V: TRBV12-5

DNA: TGTGCCAGCAGGAAGGGACAGACTGTAGGCTACACCTTC
CDR3: CASRKGQTVGYTF
D: TRBD1
size: -
J: TRBJ1-2
V: TRBV2

DNA: TGTGCCAGCAGCCAAGATCGCGGGGGCTCCTACAATGAGCAGTTCTTC
CDR3: CASSQDRGGSYNEQFF
D: TRBD2
size: -
J: TRBJ2-1
V: TRBV4-2

DNA: TGTGCCAGCAAGGCCGGGGATAAGGTGAACACTGAAGCTTTCTTT
CDR3: CASKAGDKVNTEAFF
D: -
size: -
J: TRBJ1-1
V: TRBV27

DNA: TGTGCCAGGGGGTCAAGGCCGACAGGATACAATGAGCAGTTCTTC
CDR3: CARGSRPTGYNEQFF
D: -
size: -
J: TRBJ2-1
V: TRBV27

DNA: TGTGCCAGTAGTGCCGACAGGTTCCACGAGCAGTACTTC
CDR3: CASSADRFHEQYF
D: -
size: -
J: TRBJ2-7
V: TRBV19